This T cell receptor beta chain derives from a study of Ad26.COV2.S vaccination and SARS-CoV-2 variants. Turning to the study itself: Ad26.COV2.S was injected intramuscularly once or twice, 56 days apart. Study-wide results and caveats: Placebo recipients and vaccine recipients were similar in non-spike TCR breadth. TCR breadth and depth estimates may have understated total T cell responses.

Indicated treatment: around 19 received Ad26.COV2.S at low or high dose, single or two shots; 5 received placebo; per-sample allocation not given. Following the first vaccine or placebo injection, samples were taken on day 63. An adult donor aged 18-55 years was enrolled in Boston. The CDR3 contains 14 residues. The V and J ends lost 3 bases and 4 bases, in that order; junction bases with no gene match: 5. The germline CDR1 and CDR2 sequences are SEHNR and FQNEAQ (reference sequence). Notes on this clone: Its antigen remains unidentified.

Produced via immunoSEQ multiplex PCR; TCRdb's table is partial and in-frame only. The sample lists 430,000 or so clones; 85% to 90% were seen once. This chain connects TRBV7-9 to TRBJ2-7, with 8 bases aligning to TRBD1. The source is a person between 18 and 60 years old who received the Ad26.COV2.S COVID-19 vaccine or a placebo. Here the sequenced sample was peripheral blood, taken in a trial of Ad26.COV2.S vaccine versus placebo. The CDR3 DNA sequence: TGTGCCAGCAGCTTGAGACAGGGGAATTACGAGCAGTACTTC. It translates to CASSLRQGNYEQYF.